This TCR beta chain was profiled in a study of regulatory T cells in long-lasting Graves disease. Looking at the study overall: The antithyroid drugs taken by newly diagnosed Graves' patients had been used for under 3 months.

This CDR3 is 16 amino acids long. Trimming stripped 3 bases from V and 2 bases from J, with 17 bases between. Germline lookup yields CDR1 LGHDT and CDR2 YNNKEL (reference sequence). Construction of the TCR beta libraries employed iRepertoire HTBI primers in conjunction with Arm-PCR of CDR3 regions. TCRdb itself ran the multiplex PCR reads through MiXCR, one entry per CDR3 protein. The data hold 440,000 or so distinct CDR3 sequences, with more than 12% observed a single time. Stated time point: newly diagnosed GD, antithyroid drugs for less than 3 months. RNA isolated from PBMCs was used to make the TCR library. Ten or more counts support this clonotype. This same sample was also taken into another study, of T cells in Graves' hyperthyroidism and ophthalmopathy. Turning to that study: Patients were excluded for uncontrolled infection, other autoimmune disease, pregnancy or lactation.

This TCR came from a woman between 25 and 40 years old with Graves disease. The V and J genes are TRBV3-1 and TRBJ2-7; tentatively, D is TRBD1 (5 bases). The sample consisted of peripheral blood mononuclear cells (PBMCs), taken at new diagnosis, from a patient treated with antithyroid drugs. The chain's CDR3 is CASSQGRVSLPYEQYF. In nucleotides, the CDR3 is TGTGCCAGCAGCCAGGGCAGGGTATCCCTGCCCTACGAGCAGTACTTC.